This T cell receptor (beta chain) was sequenced during a study of cytotoxic CD8 clonotypes in ibrutinib-treated CLL. Overall study: A mean of approximately 260,000 productive templates and just under 95,000 productive rearrangements was obtained per sample. Study results and limitations: Sustained-remission and progressing patients were not sampled at matched times. Baseline values of clonality outstripped age-matched healthy donors and followed circulating CD8+ T-cell counts.

Profiling relied on immunoSEQ multiplex PCR, and the TCRdb table lists in-frame clones only, not all of them. The data hold roughly 24,000 clones, with 78% observed a single time. Points on this clone: The antigen remains unidentified.

The germline CDR1 and CDR2 sequences are MDHEN and SYDVKM. The CDR3 is 17 amino acids. Unmatched junction bases numbered 11, after V lost 2 bases and J lost 5 bases. This clonotype originated in a human donor with chronic lymphocytic leukemia. This sample comprised PBMCs, obtained before ibrutinib treatment. J is TRBJ2-4 and V is TRBV28; 8 bases align to TRBD1. CDR3 nucleotide sequence: TGTGCCAGCAGTTTAGAACGAGCAGGGGGCGTCCAAAACATTCAGTACTTC. Translation: CASSLERAGGVQNIQYF.